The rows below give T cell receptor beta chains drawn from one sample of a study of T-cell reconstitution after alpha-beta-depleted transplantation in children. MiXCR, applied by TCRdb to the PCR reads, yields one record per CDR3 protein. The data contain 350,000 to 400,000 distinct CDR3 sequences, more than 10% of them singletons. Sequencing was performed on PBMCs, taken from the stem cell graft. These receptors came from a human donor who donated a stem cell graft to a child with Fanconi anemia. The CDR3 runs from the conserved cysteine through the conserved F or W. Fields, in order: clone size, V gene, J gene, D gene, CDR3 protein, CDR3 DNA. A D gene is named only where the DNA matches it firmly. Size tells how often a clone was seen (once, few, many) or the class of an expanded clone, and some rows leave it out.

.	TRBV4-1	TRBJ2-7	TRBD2	CASSQDWEGLYEQYF	TGCGCCAGCAGCCAAGATTGGGAGGGTCTCTACGAGCAGTACTTC
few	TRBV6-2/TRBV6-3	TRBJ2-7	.	CASSYPDEQYF	TGTGCCAGCAGTTACCCCGACGAGCAGTACTTC
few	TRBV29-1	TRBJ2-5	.	CSVEQGQETQYF	TGCAGCGTTGAACAGGGGCAAGAGACCCAGTACTTC
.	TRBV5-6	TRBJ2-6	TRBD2	CASSFGLAGGSGANVLTF	TGTGCCAGCAGCTTCGGACTAGCGGGGGGCTCTGGGGCCAACGTCCTGACTTTC
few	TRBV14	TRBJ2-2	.	CASSQDVQGELFF	TGTGCCAGCAGCCAAGATGTACAGGGGGAGCTGTTTTTT
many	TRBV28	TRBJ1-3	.	CASNTFDFSGNTIYF	TGTGCCAGCAACACATTCGATTTTTCTGGAAACACCATATATTTT
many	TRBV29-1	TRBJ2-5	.	CSVLVGRAQYF	TGCAGCGTTCTAGTGGGCCGGGCCCAGTACTTC
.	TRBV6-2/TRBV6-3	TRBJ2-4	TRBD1	CASSPRTGGNIQYF	TGTGCCAGCAGTCCCCGGACAGGGGGAAACATTCAGTACTTC
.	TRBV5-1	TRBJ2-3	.	CATAASVTDTQYF	TGCGCCACCGCAGCCAGTGTGACAGATACGCAGTATTTT
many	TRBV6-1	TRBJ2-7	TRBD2	CASSGLAGDYEQYF	TGTGCCAGCAGTGGACTAGCGGGGGACTACGAGCAGTACTTC
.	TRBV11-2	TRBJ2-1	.	CASSLNRRYNEQFF	TGTGCCAGCAGCTTAAACCGGAGATACAATGAGCAGTTCTTC
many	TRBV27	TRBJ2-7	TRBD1	CASINGTGLSTLPEQYF	TGTGCCAGCATTAATGGGACAGGCCTAAGTACCTTGCCCGAGCAGTACTTC
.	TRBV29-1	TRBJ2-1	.	CSVERGARAYNEQFF	TGCAGCGTTGAAAGGGGGGCCCGGGCCTACAATGAGCAGTTCTTC
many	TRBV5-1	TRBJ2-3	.	CASSFSTDTQYF	TGCGCCAGCAGCTTTAGCACAGATACGCAGTATTTT
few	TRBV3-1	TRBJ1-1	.	CASSREGFPGAFF	TGTGCCAGCAGCCGGGAGGGTTTTCCCGGGGCTTTCTTT
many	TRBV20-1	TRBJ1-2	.	CSACPDPANYGYTF	TGCAGTGCTTGTCCGGACCCAGCTAACTATGGCTACACCTTC
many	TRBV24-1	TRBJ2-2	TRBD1	CATSDPGQGVAGELFF	TGTGCCACCAGTGATCCGGGACAGGGAGTCGCCGGGGAGCTGTTTTTT
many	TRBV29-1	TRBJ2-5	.	CSVETEQETQYF	TGCAGCGTGGAGACAGAGCAAGAGACCCAGTACTTC
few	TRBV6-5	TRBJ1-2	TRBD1	CASTLERQGAGYGYTF	TGTGCCAGCACTTTGGAAAGACAGGGGGCAGGGTATGGCTACACCTTC
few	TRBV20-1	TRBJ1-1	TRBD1	CSARNDREEVGTEAFF	TGCAGTGCTAGGAACGACAGGGAAGAAGTCGGCACTGAAGCTTTCTTT
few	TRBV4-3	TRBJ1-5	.	CASSKTAGTRVVNQPQHF	TGCGCCAGCAGCAAGACAGCGGGGACAAGGGTGGTCAATCAGCCCCAGCATTTT
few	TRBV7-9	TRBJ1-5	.	CASSLEPGPQHF	TGTGCCAGCAGCTTAGAGCCGGGGCCCCAGCATTTT
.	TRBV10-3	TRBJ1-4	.	CAIGTGSQEKLFF	TGTGCCATCGGTACAGGGTCGCAGGAAAAACTGTTTTTT
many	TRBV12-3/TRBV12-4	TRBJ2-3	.	CASTLTVSTDTQYF	TGTGCCAGCACCTTAACGGTTAGCACAGATACGCAGTATTTT
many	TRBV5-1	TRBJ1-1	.	CASSLEVMNTEAFF	TGCGCCAGCAGCTTGGAGGTTATGAACACTGAAGCTTTCTTT
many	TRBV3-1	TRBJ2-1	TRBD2	CASSPRLAGLYNEQFF	TGTGCCAGCAGCCCCCGACTAGCGGGGCTGTACAATGAGCAGTTCTTC
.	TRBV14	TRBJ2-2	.	CASSPRSTGRAGELFF	TGTGCCAGCAGCCCACGTTCGACAGGGAGGGCCGGGGAGCTGTTTTTT
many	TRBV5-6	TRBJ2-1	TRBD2	CASSFPTSGGNEQFF	TGTGCCAGCAGCTTCCCGACTAGCGGGGGCAATGAGCAGTTCTTC
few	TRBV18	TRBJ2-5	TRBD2	CASSRGEQETQYF	TGTGCCAGCTCCCGGGGGGAGCAAGAGACCCAGTACTTC
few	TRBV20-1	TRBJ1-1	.	CSASLEGGLGTEAFF	TGCAGTGCTAGTTTGGAGGGTGGTCTCGGGACTGAAGCTTTCTTT
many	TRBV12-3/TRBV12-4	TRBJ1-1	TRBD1	CASGDRAGSEAFF	TGTGCCAGCGGGGACAGGGCGGGAAGCGAAGCTTTCTTT
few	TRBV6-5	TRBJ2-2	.	CASSYDQAGELFF	TGTGCCAGCAGTTACGATCAGGCCGGGGAGCTGTTTTTT
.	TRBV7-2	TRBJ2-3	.	CASSLSPGLGTDTQYF	TGTGCCAGCAGCTTATCTCCGGGACTTGGCACAGATACGCAGTATTTT
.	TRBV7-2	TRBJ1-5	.	CASSLTLNQPQHF	TGTGCCAGCAGCTTAACCCTCAATCAGCCCCAGCATTTT
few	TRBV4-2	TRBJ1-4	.	CASHPGVLNEKLFF	TGTGCCAGCCACCCTGGGGTGCTCAATGAAAAACTGTTTTTT
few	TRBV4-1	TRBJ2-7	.	CASSQDLTGTYEQYF	TGCGCCAGCAGCCAAGATTTGACAGGTACCTACGAGCAGTACTTC
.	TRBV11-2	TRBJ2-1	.	CASSLASLHNEQFF	TGTGCCAGCAGCTTAGCATCCTTGCACAATGAGCAGTTCTTC
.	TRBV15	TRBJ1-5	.	CATSGGNSNQPQHF	TGTGCCACCTCCGGGGGCAATAGCAATCAGCCCCAGCATTTT
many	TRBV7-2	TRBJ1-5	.	CASSLLGGNSNQPQHF	TGTGCCAGCAGCTTGTTAGGGGGGAATAGCAATCAGCCCCAGCATTTT
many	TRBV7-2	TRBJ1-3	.	CASSLAGESGNTIYF	TGTGCCAGCAGCTTAGCAGGTGAATCTGGAAACACCATATATTTT
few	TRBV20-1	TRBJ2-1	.	CSARVFGSTNEQFF	TGCAGTGCTAGAGTCTTTGGTAGTACGAATGAGCAGTTCTTC
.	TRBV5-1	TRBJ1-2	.	CASSLEGTVYGYTF	TGCGCCAGCAGCTTGGAGGGGACGGTCTATGGCTACACCTTC
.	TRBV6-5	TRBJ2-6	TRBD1	CASSFDNPGQGQANVLTF	TGTGCCAGCAGTTTCGATAACCCGGGACAGGGTCAGGCCAACGTCCTGACTTTC
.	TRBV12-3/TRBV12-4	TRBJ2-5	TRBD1	CASSYQDRGLETQYF	TGTGCCAGCAGTTATCAAGACAGGGGGCTGGAGACCCAGTACTTC
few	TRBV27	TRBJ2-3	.	CASSSQGGMTDTQYF	TGTGCCAGCAGTTCCCAAGGTGGGATGACAGATACGCAGTATTTT
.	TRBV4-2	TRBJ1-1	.	CASSQGEGGLEAFF	TGTGCCAGCAGCCAAGGGGAAGGGGGACTTGAAGCTTTCTTT
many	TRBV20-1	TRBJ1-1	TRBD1	CSARGDSINTEAFF	TGCAGTGCTAGAGGGGACAGCATTAACACTGAAGCTTTCTTT
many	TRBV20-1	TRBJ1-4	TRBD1	CSARDPDRGHEKLFF	TGCAGTGCTAGAGATCCGGACAGGGGGCATGAAAAACTGTTTTTT
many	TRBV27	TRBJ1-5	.	CASSYGPVEPQHF	TGTGCCAGCAGTTATGGCCCCGTTGAGCCCCAGCATTTT
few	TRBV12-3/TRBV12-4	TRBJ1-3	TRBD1	CASSLQGAHRGDF	TGTGCCAGCAGTTTACAGGGGGCGCATCGGGGGGATTTT